Listed below are T cell receptor beta chains from one sample, sequenced in a study of blood T cell repertoires in COVID-19. Profiling relied on immunoSEQ multiplex PCR, and the TCRdb table lists in-frame clones only, not all of them. This sample has a few hundred thousand clones, with around 90% found just once. The material sequenced was PBMCs or T cells enriched from blood (not recorded which). These receptor sequences come from a woman between 18 and 30 years old with acute COVID-19. CDR3s include the opening cysteine and the closing phenylalanine or tryptophan. D genes are given only for firm matches. Clone size is given for some rows only: seen once, a few or many times, or a class if the clone is expanded.

v_call: TRBV21-1
clone_size: once
cdr3_length: 15
j_call: TRBJ2-3
d_call: NA
cdr3_nt: TGTGCCAGCAGCAAAAAACCCAGGTGCACAGATACGCAGTATTTT
cdr3_aa: CASSKKPRCTDTQYF

v_call: TRBV28
clone_size: NA
cdr3_length: 14
j_call: TRBJ1-2
d_call: NA
cdr3_nt: TGTGCCAGCAGTTTTTCCCTCCTGAACTATGGCTACACCTTC
cdr3_aa: CASSFSLLNYGYTF

v_call: TRBV7-3
clone_size: NA
cdr3_length: 16
j_call: TRBJ2-5
d_call: TRBD1
cdr3_nt: TGTGCCAGCAGCTTAATGGGACAGGGTAATATGGAGACCCAGTACTTC
cdr3_aa: CASSLMGQGNMETQYF

v_call: TRBV19
clone_size: NA
cdr3_length: 12
j_call: TRBJ1-2
d_call: NA
cdr3_nt: TGTGCCAGTAGTTCCTTCAGGGTTGGCTACACCTTC
cdr3_aa: CASSSFRVGYTF

v_call: TRBV7-9
clone_size: NA
cdr3_length: 15
j_call: TRBJ2-2
d_call: TRBD2
cdr3_nt: TGTGCCAGCAGCCTTCCGGGACTAGGGAGCGGGGAGCTGTTTTTT
cdr3_aa: CASSLPGLGSGELFF

v_call: TRBV11-2
clone_size: once
cdr3_length: 16
j_call: TRBJ2-1
d_call: NA
cdr3_nt: TGTGCCAGCAGCTTAGCTTCGGGACACCCCTACAATGAGCAGTTCTTC
cdr3_aa: CASSLASGHPYNEQFF

v_call: TRBV11-2
clone_size: NA
cdr3_length: 14
j_call: TRBJ2-1
d_call: NA
cdr3_nt: TGTGCCAGCAACAAAAGAGGACTACTCAATGAGCAGTTCTTC
cdr3_aa: CASNKRGLLNEQFF

v_call: TRBV28
clone_size: once
cdr3_length: 15
j_call: TRBJ2-3
d_call: TRBD1
cdr3_nt: TGTGCCAGCAGGACACAGGGGGCTGGCGCAGATACGCAGTATTTT
cdr3_aa: CASRTQGAGADTQYF

v_call: TRBV4-1
clone_size: NA
cdr3_length: 17
j_call: TRBJ2-1
d_call: NA
cdr3_nt: TGCGCCAGCAGCCAAGATTGGATAGCGGACTCCTACAATGAGCAGTTCTTC
cdr3_aa: CASSQDWIADSYNEQFF

v_call: TRBV21-1
clone_size: once
cdr3_length: 16
j_call: TRBJ2-1
d_call: NA
cdr3_nt: TGTGCCAGCAGCAATAACGGACTAGCGGAATACAATGAGCAGTTCTTC
cdr3_aa: CASSNNGLAEYNEQFF

v_call: TRBV19
clone_size: NA
cdr3_length: 16
j_call: TRBJ2-5
d_call: NA
cdr3_nt: TGTGCCACCTCCCGGCGCCAGTCTAGCGCCCAAGAGACCCAGTACTTC
cdr3_aa: CATSRRQSSAQETQYF

v_call: TRBV18
clone_size: NA
cdr3_length: 15
j_call: TRBJ2-7
d_call: TRBD2
cdr3_nt: TGTGCCAGCTCAACCTCTAGCGGGAGGGAAGGCGAGCAGTACTTC
cdr3_aa: CASSTSSGREGEQYF

v_call: TRBV28
clone_size: NA
cdr3_length: 14
j_call: TRBJ1-5
d_call: NA
cdr3_nt: TGTGCCAGCATAAAGCCCGGAGTACCTCAGCCCCAGCATTTT
cdr3_aa: CASIKPGVPQPQHF

v_call: TRBV27
clone_size: NA
cdr3_length: 14
j_call: TRBJ1-2
d_call: NA
cdr3_nt: TGTGCCAGCAGTTTACGCGGGGCGTACTATGGCTACACCTTC
cdr3_aa: CASSLRGAYYGYTF

v_call: TRBV19
clone_size: NA
cdr3_length: 16
j_call: TRBJ2-7
d_call: NA
cdr3_nt: TGTGCCAGTAGTCTAACAGGGGCTAGCGCCTCCTACGAGCAGTACTTC
cdr3_aa: CASSLTGASASYEQYF

v_call: TRBV5-4
clone_size: NA
cdr3_length: 14
j_call: TRBJ2-1
d_call: TRBD2
cdr3_nt: TGTGCCAGCAGCTTGTCTAGCGGGTACAATGAGCAGTTCTTC
cdr3_aa: CASSLSSGYNEQFF

v_call: TRBV4-2
clone_size: NA
cdr3_length: 15
j_call: TRBJ2-4
d_call: NA
cdr3_nt: TGTGCCAGCAGCCAAGAAACGGTAGCCAAAAACATTCAGTACTTC
cdr3_aa: CASSQETVAKNIQYF

v_call: TRBV9
clone_size: NA
cdr3_length: 14
j_call: TRBJ1-4
d_call: NA
cdr3_nt: TGTGCCAGCAGCGTGGGGCGGCCTAATGAAAAACTGTTTTTT
cdr3_aa: CASSVGRPNEKLFF

v_call: TRBV6-5
clone_size: few
cdr3_length: 14
j_call: TRBJ1-3
d_call: NA
cdr3_nt: TGTGCCAGCCGCCTTAGGACCGGGAGAAACACCATATATTTT
cdr3_aa: CASRLRTGRNTIYF

v_call: TRBV5-1
clone_size: NA
cdr3_length: 14
j_call: TRBJ2-5
d_call: TRBD2
cdr3_nt: TGCGCCAGCAGCCCAGGGACTATACAAGAGACCCAGTACTTC
cdr3_aa: CASSPGTIQETQYF

v_call: TRBV7-9
clone_size: NA
cdr3_length: 14
j_call: TRBJ1-1
d_call: NA
cdr3_nt: TGTGCCAGCAGGCCCATGTCGGGAGGGCCCGAAGCTTTCTTT
cdr3_aa: CASRPMSGGPEAFF

v_call: TRBV28
clone_size: NA
cdr3_length: 14
j_call: TRBJ1-4
d_call: TRBD1
cdr3_nt: TGTGCCAGCAGCCCTCCTCGGACAGGGTGGGAACTGTTTTTT
cdr3_aa: CASSPPRTGWELFF

v_call: TRBV12-3/TRBV12-4
clone_size: NA
cdr3_length: 11
j_call: TRBJ1-2
d_call: TRBD1
cdr3_nt: TGTGCCAGCAGTCCGGGACAGCGCTACACCTTC
cdr3_aa: CASSPGQRYTF

v_call: TRBV12-3/TRBV12-4
clone_size: NA
cdr3_length: 13
j_call: TRBJ2-7
d_call: TRBD1
cdr3_nt: TGTGCCAGCAGTATCGGGACAGCTTACGAGCAGTACTTC
cdr3_aa: CASSIGTAYEQYF

v_call: TRBV7-9
clone_size: NA
cdr3_length: 14
j_call: TRBJ2-7
d_call: TRBD2
cdr3_nt: TGTGCCAGCAGCCCCTTAGCGGGATCCTACGAGCAGTACTTC
cdr3_aa: CASSPLAGSYEQYF

v_call: TRBV2
clone_size: NA
cdr3_length: 14
j_call: TRBJ2-7
d_call: TRBD1
cdr3_nt: TGTGCCAGCAGTGATGTCGGACAGGGCTTCGAGCAGTACTTC
cdr3_aa: CASSDVGQGFEQYF

v_call: TRBV6-8
clone_size: NA
cdr3_length: 15
j_call: TRBJ1-6
d_call: TRBD1
cdr3_nt: TGTGCCAGCGGAGGGACAGTTAGCGTGGATTCACCCCTCCACTTT
cdr3_aa: CASGGTVSVDSPLHF

v_call: TRBV9
clone_size: NA
cdr3_length: 16
j_call: TRBJ2-7
d_call: TRBD2
cdr3_nt: TGTGCCAGCAGCGTAGGTGGGCTAGCGGGGGCCTACGAGCAGTACTTC
cdr3_aa: CASSVGGLAGAYEQYF

v_call: TRBV14
clone_size: NA
cdr3_length: 14
j_call: TRBJ2-1
d_call: NA
cdr3_nt: TGTGCCAGCAGCCAGGTTGCCGGGATCGCGGAGCAGTTCTTC
cdr3_aa: CASSQVAGIAEQFF

v_call: TRBV6-4
clone_size: NA
cdr3_length: 16
j_call: TRBJ2-1
d_call: TRBD2
cdr3_nt: TGTGCCAGCAGTCCAACTAGCGGGAGCAGGGGCAATGAGCAGTTCTTC
cdr3_aa: CASSPTSGSRGNEQFF

v_call: TRBV27
clone_size: NA
cdr3_length: 15
j_call: TRBJ2-7
d_call: TRBD1
cdr3_nt: TGTGCCAGCAGACCCTGGGACAGGGACAGGTACGAGCAGTACTTC
cdr3_aa: CASRPWDRDRYEQYF

v_call: TRBV7-8
clone_size: NA
cdr3_length: 14
j_call: TRBJ1-5
d_call: TRBD1
cdr3_nt: TGTGCCAGCAGCTGGAGACAGGGGAGGGAGCCCCAGCATTTT
cdr3_aa: CASSWRQGREPQHF

v_call: TRBV27
clone_size: NA
cdr3_length: 15
j_call: TRBJ1-6
d_call: NA
cdr3_nt: TGTGCCAGCAGTAAACCGGGCTCCAGGGATTCACCCCTCCACTTT
cdr3_aa: CASSKPGSRDSPLHF

v_call: TRBV19
clone_size: NA
cdr3_length: 15
j_call: TRBJ2-3
d_call: TRBD1
cdr3_nt: TGTGCCAGTAGTAGACAGGGGGCAGACACAGATACGCAGTATTTT
cdr3_aa: CASSRQGADTDTQYF

v_call: TRBV4-2
clone_size: NA
cdr3_length: 13
j_call: TRBJ1-1
d_call: NA
cdr3_nt: TGTGCCAGCAGCCAAGCACGCAGCACTGAAGCTTTCTTT
cdr3_aa: CASSQARSTEAFF

v_call: TRBV18
clone_size: NA
cdr3_length: 16
j_call: TRBJ2-3
d_call: TRBD2
cdr3_nt: TGTGCCAGCTCTCTTACTACTAGCGGGAGTGGAGATACGCAGTATTTT
cdr3_aa: CASSLTTSGSGDTQYF

v_call: TRBV2
clone_size: NA
cdr3_length: 14
j_call: TRBJ2-1
d_call: TRBD2
cdr3_nt: TGTGCCAGCAGCGGAGCGGGATTTTCTAATGAGCAGTTCTTC
cdr3_aa: CASSGAGFSNEQFF

v_call: TRBV7-9
clone_size: NA
cdr3_length: 15
j_call: TRBJ1-2
d_call: TRBD1
cdr3_nt: TGTGCCAGCATACCCACAGGGGGCGAAGGCTATGGCTACACCTTC
cdr3_aa: CASIPTGGEGYGYTF

v_call: TRBV6-5
clone_size: NA
cdr3_length: 14
j_call: TRBJ2-7
d_call: NA
cdr3_nt: TGTGCCAGCAGCCAGCTGGGGCGGACCTACGAGCAGTACTTC
cdr3_aa: CASSQLGRTYEQYF

v_call: TRBV7-3
clone_size: NA
cdr3_length: 15
j_call: TRBJ2-1
d_call: TRBD2
cdr3_nt: TGTGCCAGCAGCGGGGGACTAGCGGTTTACAATGAGCAGTTCTTC
cdr3_aa: CASSGGLAVYNEQFF

v_call: TRBV5-1
clone_size: NA
cdr3_length: 16
j_call: TRBJ2-1
d_call: NA
cdr3_nt: TGCGCCAGCAGCCCCGTACCCAGGGAAGGGAACAATGAGCAGTTCTTC
cdr3_aa: CASSPVPREGNNEQFF

v_call: TRBV29-1
clone_size: NA
cdr3_length: 14
j_call: TRBJ2-7
d_call: TRBD1
cdr3_nt: TGCAGCGTTGGAAGGGAGACAGGGATCTACGAGCAGTACTTC
cdr3_aa: CSVGRETGIYEQYF

v_call: TRBV28
clone_size: once
cdr3_length: 19
j_call: TRBJ1-5
d_call: NA
cdr3_nt: TGTGCCAGCAGTTTCAATTACTGGGCAGGGCTAACGAGCAATCAGCCCCAGCATTTT
cdr3_aa: CASSFNYWAGLTSNQPQHF

v_call: TRBV7-7
clone_size: NA
cdr3_length: 15
j_call: TRBJ2-1
d_call: TRBD2
cdr3_nt: TGTGCTAGCAGCTTAGCTAGCGGGAGTATCAATGAGCAGTTCTTC
cdr3_aa: CASSLASGSINEQFF

v_call: TRBV29-1
clone_size: NA
cdr3_length: 13
j_call: TRBJ1-3
d_call: NA
cdr3_nt: TGCAGCGTTGAAAGCAGGGTTCGGAACACCATATATTTT
cdr3_aa: CSVESRVRNTIYF

v_call: TRBV28
clone_size: NA
cdr3_length: 15
j_call: TRBJ2-7
d_call: NA
cdr3_nt: TGTGCCAGCAGTTTCACGACAGATCATGGCTACGAGCAGTACTTC
cdr3_aa: CASSFTTDHGYEQYF

v_call: TRBV19
clone_size: NA
cdr3_length: 15
j_call: TRBJ1-2
d_call: NA
cdr3_nt: TGTGCCAGTAGTATCCCAGACATACAGAGCTATGGCTACACCTTC
cdr3_aa: CASSIPDIQSYGYTF

v_call: TRBV18
clone_size: NA
cdr3_length: 16
j_call: TRBJ1-5
d_call: NA
cdr3_nt: TGTGCCAGCTCACCAGCGACGGGGGGCGCGGATCAGCCCCAGCATTTT
cdr3_aa: CASSPATGGADQPQHF

v_call: TRBV7-9
clone_size: once
cdr3_length: 14
j_call: TRBJ1-2
d_call: NA
cdr3_nt: TGTGCCAGCAGTCCGACAGGCCTTAACTATGGCTACACCTTC
cdr3_aa: CASSPTGLNYGYTF

v_call: TRBV19
clone_size: NA
cdr3_length: 13
j_call: TRBJ2-7
d_call: NA
cdr3_nt: TGTGCCAGTAGTATAGCTCCCAGCTACGAGCAGTACTTC
cdr3_aa: CASSIAPSYEQYF

v_call: TRBV3-1/TRBV3-2
clone_size: NA
cdr3_length: 14
j_call: TRBJ2-2
d_call: TRBD2
cdr3_nt: TGTGCCAGCAGCCAAGAGGGGGGGACCGGGGAGCTGTTTTTT
cdr3_aa: CASSQEGGTGELFF